This T cell receptor (beta chain) stems from a study of graft-versus-host responses after intestinal transplantation. Study-wide context: Multivisceral, liver-intestinal, or isolated intestinal transplants were performed in recipients.

Regarding this clone: Its matching antigen is unknown.

The germline V and J ends were trimmed by 7 bases and 2 bases, with 17 bases remaining between them. The CDR3 is made up of 15 amino acids. Germline CDR1 reads LNHDA; CDR2 reads SQIVND (reference sequence). TCRdb's copy holds only in-frame clones and misses some; the assay was immunoSEQ multiplex PCR. Among approximately 110,000 clones listed, approximately 90% were seen once. The TCR sequence derives from a human donor who was the organ donor for an intestinal transplant. The genes are TRBV19 and TRBJ1-1; maybe TRBD1 (5 bases). The starting material was unstimulated CD4+ T cells sorted from spleen or lymph node cells, obtained before transplant. This CDR3 reads CASTRGGEGNTEAFF. The CDR3 DNA reads as TGTGCCAGTACCCGGGGGGGGGAAGGCAACACTGAAGCTTTCTTT.